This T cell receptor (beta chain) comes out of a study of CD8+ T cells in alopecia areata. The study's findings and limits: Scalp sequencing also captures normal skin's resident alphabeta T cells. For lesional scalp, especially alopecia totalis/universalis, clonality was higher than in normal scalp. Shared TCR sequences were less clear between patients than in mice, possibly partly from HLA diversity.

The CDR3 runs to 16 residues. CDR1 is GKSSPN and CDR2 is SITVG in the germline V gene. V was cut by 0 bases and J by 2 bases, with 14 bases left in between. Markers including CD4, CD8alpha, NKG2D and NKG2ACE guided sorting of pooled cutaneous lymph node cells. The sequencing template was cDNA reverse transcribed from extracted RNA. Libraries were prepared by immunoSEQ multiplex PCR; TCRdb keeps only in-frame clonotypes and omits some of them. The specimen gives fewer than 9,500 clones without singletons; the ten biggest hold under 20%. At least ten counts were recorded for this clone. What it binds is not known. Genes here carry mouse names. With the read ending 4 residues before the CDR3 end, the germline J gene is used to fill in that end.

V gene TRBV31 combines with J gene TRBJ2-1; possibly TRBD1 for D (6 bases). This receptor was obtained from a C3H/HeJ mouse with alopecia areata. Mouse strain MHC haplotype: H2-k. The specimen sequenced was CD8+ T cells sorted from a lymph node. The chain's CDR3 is CAWSLNTGLYYAEQFF. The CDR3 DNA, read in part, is TGTGCCTGGAGTCTTAATACAGGGCTTTACTATGCT.